A single T cell receptor beta chain is shown here with its context. Its cognate antigen is unknown. With 4 bases removed from V and 5 bases from J, the gap between germline ends came to 18 bases. Germline CDR1 SGDLS, CDR2 YYNGEE. The CDR3 has 15 residues. This record belongs to a study of cytomegalovirus exposure and HLA in healthy donors. Points from the study as a whole: TRBV6-2, TRBV6-3 and some other V segments were excluded as indistinguishable.

It was with 60 Vbeta and 13 Jbeta primers that the PCR ran. Measured with immunoSEQ multiplex PCR; TCRdb has only the in-frame clones, and not every one. The sample has around 150,000 clones, approximately 85% seen once. This sequence was found in a man younger than 35 in good health and CMV-seropositive. The sample was PBMCs. The rearrangement joins TRBV9 to TRBJ1-2; D unresolved. As DNA, the CDR3 is TGTGCCAGCAGCACTCACCGGTCCGACGGGTATGGCTACACCTTC. This codes for CASSTHRSDGYGYTF.